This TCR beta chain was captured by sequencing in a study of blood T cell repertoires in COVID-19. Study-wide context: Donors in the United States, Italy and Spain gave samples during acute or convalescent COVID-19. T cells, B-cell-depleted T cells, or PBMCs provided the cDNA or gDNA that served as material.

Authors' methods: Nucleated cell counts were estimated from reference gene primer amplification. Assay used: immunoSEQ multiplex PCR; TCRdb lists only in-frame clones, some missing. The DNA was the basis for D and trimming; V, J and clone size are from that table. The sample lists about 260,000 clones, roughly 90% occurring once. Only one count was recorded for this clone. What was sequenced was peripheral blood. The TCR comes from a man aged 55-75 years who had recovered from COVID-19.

CDR3 region: CASSANGQGSSYGYTF. CDR3 DNA sequence: TGTGCCAGCAGTGCTAATGGACAGGGCAGCTCCTATGGCTACACCTTC. This chain connects TRBV6-1 to TRBJ1-2; 8 bases map to TRBD1. Looked up from germline, CDR1 is MNHNS and CDR2 is SASEGT. V trimming: 4 bases; J trimming: 4 bases; junction bases outside the gene matches: 11. The length of the CDR3 is 16 residues.